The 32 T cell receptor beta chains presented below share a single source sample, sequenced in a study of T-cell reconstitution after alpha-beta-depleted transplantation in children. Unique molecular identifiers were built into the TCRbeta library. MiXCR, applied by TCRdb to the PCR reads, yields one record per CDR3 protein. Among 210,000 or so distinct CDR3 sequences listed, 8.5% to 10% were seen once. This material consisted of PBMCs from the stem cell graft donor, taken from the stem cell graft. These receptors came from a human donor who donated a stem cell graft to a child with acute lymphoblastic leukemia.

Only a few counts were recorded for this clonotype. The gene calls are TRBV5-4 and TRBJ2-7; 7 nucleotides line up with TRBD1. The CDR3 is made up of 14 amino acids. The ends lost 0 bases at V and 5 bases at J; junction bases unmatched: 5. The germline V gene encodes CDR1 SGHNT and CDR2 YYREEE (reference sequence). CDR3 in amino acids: CASSLGQGINEQYF. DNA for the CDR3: TGTGCCAGCAGCTTGGGACAGGGTATCAACGAGCAGTACTTC. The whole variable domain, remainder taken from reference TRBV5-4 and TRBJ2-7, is ETGVTQSPTHLIKTRGQQVTLRCSSQSGHNTVSWYQQALGQGPQFIFQYYREEENGRGNFPPRFSGLQFPNYSSELNVNALELDDSALYLCASSLGQGINEQYFGPGTRLTVT.

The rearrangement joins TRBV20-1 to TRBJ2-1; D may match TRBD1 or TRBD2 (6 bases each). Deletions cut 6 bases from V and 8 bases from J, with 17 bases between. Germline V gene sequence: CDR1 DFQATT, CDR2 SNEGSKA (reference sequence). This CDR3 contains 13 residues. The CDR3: CSAKGGLKHEQFF. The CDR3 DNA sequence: TGCAGTGCCAAGGGGGGCCTCAAGCATGAGCAGTTCTTC.

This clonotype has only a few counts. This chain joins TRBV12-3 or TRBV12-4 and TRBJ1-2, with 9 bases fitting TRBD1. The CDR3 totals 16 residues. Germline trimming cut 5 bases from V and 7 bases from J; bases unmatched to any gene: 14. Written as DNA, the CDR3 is TGTGCCAGCAGTCGACCGCCGGGACAGGGAAACGGTGGCTACACCTTC. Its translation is CASSRPPGQGNGGYTF.

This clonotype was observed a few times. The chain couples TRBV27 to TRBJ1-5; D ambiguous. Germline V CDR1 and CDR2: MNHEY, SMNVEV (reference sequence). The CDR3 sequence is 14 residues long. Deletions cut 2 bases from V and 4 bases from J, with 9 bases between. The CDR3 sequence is CASSLHDGNQPQHF. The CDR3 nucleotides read TGTGCCAGCAGTTTACACGACGGGAATCAGCCCCAGCATTTT.

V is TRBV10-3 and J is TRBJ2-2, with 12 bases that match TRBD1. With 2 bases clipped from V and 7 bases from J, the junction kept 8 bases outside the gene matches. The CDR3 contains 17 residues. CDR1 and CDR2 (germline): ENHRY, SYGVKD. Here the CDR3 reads CAISELRGTGGVGELFF. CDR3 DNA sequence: TGTGCCATCAGTGAGCTCCGTGGGACAGGGGGCGTCGGGGAGCTGTTTTTT.

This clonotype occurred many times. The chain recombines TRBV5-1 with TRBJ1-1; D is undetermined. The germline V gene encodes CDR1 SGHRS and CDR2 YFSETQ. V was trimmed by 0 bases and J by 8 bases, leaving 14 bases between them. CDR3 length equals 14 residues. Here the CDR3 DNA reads TGCGCCAGCAGCTTGGATGAGAGGGTAGAAGAAGCTTTCTTT. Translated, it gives CASSLDERVEEAFF.

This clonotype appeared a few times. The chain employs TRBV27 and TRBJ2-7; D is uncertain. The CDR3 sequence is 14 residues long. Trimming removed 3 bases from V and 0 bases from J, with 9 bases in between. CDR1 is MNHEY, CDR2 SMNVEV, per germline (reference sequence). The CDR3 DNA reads TGTGCCAGCAGTTTGTTCGTGGACTCCTACGAGCAGTACTTC. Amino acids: CASSLFVDSYEQYF.

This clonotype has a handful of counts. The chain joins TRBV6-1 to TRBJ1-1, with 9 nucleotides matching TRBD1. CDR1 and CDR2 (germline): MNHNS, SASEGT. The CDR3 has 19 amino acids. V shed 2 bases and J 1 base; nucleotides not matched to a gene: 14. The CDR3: CASSETQGAFWRTNTEAFF. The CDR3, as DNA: TGTGCCAGCAGTGAAACACAGGGGGCGTTTTGGAGGACGAACACTGAAGCTTTCTTT.

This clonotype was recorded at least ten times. The CDR3 sequence is CASSYMAGFAYEQYF. The CDR3 DNA is TGTGCCAGCAGTTATATGGCGGGGTTTGCCTACGAGCAGTACTTC. The chain recombines TRBV6-5 with TRBJ2-7, with TRBD2 as a possible D gene (6 bases). The V end was cut by 3 bases, the J end by 2 bases, with 14 bases between. Per germline, CDR1 MNHEY and CDR2 SVGAGI. This CDR3 has 15 residues.

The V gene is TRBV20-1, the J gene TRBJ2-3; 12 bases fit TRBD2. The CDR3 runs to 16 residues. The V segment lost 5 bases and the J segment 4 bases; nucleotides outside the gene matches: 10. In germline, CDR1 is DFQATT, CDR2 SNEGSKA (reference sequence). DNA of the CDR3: TGCAGTGCTCACCCAAGACTAGCGGGGGAACCAGATACGCAGTATTTT. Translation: CSAHPRLAGEPDTQYF.

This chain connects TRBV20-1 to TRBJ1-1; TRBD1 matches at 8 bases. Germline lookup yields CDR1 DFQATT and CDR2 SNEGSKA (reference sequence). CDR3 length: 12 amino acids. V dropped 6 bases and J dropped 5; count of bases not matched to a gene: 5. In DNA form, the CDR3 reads TGCAGTGCGGAACAGGGGGGGACTGAAGCTTTCTTT. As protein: CSAEQGGTEAFF.

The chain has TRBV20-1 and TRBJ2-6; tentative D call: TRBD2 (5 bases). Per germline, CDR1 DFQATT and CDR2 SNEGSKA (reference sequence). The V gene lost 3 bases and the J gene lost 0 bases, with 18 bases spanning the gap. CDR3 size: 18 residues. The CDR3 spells CSASVPPGTGSGANVLTF. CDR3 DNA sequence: TGCAGTGCTAGCGTCCCTCCGGGAACTGGCTCTGGGGCCAACGTCCTGACTTTC.

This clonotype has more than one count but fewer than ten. The CDR3 DNA sequence: TGCGCCAGCAGCGCCAATGCGGAGTTGAACACTGAAGCTTTCTTT. It specifies CASSANAELNTEAFF. The J gene is TRBJ1-1, the V gene TRBV5-1; no clear D. Trimming shortened V by 4 bases and J by 0 bases, and 13 bases separated the two germline ends. CDR3 length equals 15 residues. Per germline, CDR1 SGHRS and CDR2 YFSETQ.

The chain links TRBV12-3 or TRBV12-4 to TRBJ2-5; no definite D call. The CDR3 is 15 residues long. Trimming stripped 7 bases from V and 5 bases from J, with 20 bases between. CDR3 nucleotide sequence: TGTGCCAGCACCCCCTCGGTAGAAAGACGGGAGACCCAGTACTTC. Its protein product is CASTPSVERRETQYF.

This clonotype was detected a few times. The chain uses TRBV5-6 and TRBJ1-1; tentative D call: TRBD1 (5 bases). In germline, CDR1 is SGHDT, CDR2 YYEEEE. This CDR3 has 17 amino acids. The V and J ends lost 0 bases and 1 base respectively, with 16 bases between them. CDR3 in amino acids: CASSLDPRVRWNTEAFF. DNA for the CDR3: TGTGCCAGCAGCTTGGATCCCAGGGTCCGCTGGAACACTGAAGCTTTCTTT.

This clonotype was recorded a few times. This CDR3 reads CASSLETMGIEQFF. The CDR3 nucleotides read TGTGCCAGCAGCTTAGAAACGATGGGGATTGAGCAGTTCTTC. The chain has TRBV7-8 and TRBJ2-1; no reliable D call. The ends were cut back, 1 base at V and 9 bases at J, with 13 bases in the middle. Germline V gene lookup returns CDR1 SGHVS and CDR2 FQNEAQ. The CDR3 is made up of 14 amino acids.

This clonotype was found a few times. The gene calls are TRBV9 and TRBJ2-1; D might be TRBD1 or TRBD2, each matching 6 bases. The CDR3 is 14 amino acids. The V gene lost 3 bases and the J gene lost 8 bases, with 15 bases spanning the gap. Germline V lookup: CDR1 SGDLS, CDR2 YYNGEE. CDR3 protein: CASSAIGGQDEQFF. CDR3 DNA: TGTGCCAGCAGCGCCATAGGGGGGCAGGATGAGCAGTTCTTC.

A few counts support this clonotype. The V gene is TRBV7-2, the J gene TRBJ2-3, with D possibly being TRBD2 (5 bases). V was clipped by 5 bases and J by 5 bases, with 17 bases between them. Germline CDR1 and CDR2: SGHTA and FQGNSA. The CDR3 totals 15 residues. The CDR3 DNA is TGTGCCAGCAGCAAGACCCCCACGGCGGGAGATACGCAGTATTTT. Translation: CASSKTPTAGDTQYF.

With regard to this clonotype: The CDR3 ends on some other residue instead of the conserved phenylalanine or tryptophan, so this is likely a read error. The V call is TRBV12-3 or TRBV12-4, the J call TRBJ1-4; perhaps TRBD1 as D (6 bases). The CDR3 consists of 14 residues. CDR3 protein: CASSADSSLEKLFS. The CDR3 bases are TGTGCAAGCAGTGCGGACAGTAGCCTTGAAAAACTGTTTTCT.

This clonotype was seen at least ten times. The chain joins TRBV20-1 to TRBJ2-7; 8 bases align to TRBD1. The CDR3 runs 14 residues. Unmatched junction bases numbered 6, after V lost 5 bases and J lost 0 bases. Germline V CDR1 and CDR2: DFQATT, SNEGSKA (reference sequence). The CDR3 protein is CSAHGQGSSYEQYF. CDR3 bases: TGCAGTGCTCACGGACAGGGAAGCTCCTACGAGCAGTACTTC.

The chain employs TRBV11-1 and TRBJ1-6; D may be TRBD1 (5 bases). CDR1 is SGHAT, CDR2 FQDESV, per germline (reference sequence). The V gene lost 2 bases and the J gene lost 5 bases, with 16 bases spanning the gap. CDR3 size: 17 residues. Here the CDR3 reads CASSLLPFGRDNSPLHF. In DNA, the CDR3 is TGTGCCAGCAGCTTACTTCCCTTCGGCAGGGATAATTCACCCCTCCACTTT.

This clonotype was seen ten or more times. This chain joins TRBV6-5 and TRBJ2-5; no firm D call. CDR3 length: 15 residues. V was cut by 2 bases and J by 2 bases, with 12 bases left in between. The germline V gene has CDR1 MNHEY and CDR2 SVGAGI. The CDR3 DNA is TGTGCCAGCAGTTACACACCGACGGATCAAGAGACCCAGTACTTC. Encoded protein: CASSYTPTDQETQYF.

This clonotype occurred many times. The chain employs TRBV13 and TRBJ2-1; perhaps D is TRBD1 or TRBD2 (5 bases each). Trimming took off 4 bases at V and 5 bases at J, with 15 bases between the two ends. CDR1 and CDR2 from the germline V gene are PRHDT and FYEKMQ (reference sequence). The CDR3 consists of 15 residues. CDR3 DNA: TGTGCCAGCAGCTCCGGGACCTCCAGAAACAATGAGCAGTTCTTC. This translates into CASSSGTSRNNEQFF.

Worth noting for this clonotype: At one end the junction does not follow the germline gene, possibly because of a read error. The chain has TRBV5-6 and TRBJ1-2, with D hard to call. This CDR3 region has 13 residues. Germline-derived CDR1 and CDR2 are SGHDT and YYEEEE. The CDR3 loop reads CASSLEFYYGYTF. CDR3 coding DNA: TGTGCCAGCAGTTTGGAGTTTTACTATGGCTACACCTTC.

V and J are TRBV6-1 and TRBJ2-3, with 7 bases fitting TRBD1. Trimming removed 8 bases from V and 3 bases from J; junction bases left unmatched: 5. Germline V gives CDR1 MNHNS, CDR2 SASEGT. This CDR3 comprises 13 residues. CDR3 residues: CASGTEWTDTQYF. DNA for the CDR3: TGTGCCAGCGGGACAGAGTGGACAGATACGCAGTATTTT.

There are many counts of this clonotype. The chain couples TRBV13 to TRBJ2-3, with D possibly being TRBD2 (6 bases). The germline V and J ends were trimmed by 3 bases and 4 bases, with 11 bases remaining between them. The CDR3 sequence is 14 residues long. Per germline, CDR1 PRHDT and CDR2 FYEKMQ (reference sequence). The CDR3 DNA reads TGTGCCAGCAGCTTCAATGCGGGATCAGATACGCAGTATTTT. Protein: CASSFNAGSDTQYF. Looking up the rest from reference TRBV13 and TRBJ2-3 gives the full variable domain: AAGVIQSPRHLIKEKRETATLKCYPIPRHDTVYWYQQGPGQDPQFLISFYEKMQSDKGSIPDRFSAQQFSDYHSELNMSSLELGDSALYFCASSFNAGSDTQYFGPGTRLTVL.

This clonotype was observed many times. CDR3 loop: CASSPNRDAGELFF. CDR3 coding DNA: TGTGCCAGCTCACCGAACAGGGATGCCGGGGAGCTGTTTTTT. V and J are TRBV18 and TRBJ2-2; D might be TRBD1 (6 bases). The CDR3 runs 14 residues. V was pared by 3 bases and J by 6 bases, with 11 bases between. In germline, CDR1 is KGHSH, CDR2 LQKENI.

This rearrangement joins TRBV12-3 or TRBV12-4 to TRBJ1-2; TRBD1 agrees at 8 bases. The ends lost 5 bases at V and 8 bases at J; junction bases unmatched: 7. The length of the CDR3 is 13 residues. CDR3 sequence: CASSVTGGGGYTF. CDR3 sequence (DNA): TGTGCCAGCAGTGTTACAGGGGGTGGAGGCTACACCTTC.

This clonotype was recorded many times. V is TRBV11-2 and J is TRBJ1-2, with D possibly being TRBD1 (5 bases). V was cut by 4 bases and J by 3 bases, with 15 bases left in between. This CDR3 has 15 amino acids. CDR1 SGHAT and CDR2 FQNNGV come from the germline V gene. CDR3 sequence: CASSSRDHWYYGYTF. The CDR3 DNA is TGTGCCAGCAGCTCGCGGGACCACTGGTACTATGGCTACACCTTC.

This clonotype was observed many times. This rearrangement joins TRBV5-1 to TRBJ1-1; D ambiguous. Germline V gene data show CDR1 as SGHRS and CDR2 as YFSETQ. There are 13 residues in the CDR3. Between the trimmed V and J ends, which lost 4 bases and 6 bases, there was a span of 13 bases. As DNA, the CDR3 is TGCGCCAGCAGCGCCCTCACCCCCCCTGAAGCTTTCTTT. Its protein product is CASSALTPPEAFF.

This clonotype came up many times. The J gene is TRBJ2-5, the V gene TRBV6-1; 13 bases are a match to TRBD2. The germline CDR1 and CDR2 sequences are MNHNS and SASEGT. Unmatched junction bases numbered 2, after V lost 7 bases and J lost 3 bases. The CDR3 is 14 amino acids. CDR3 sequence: CASKGLAGEETQYF. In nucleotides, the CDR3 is TGTGCCAGCAAAGGACTAGCGGGGGAAGAGACCCAGTACTTC.

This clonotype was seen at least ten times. CDR3 residues: CASSTGQESRTEAFF. The CDR3 region has the DNA TGTGCCAGCAGCACCGGCCAGGAGTCTCGGACTGAAGCTTTCTTT. V and J are TRBV7-6 and TRBJ1-1; D is ambiguous. V lost 5 bases to trimming and J lost 5 bases, with 18 bases between them. The germline gives CDR1 SGHVS, CDR2 FNYEAQ. CDR3 size: 15 residues.